One and the same sample provided the 27 T cell receptor beta chains below, sequenced in a study of vaccination effects on CD4 cells after COVID-19. These receptors have no identified antigens. The data were produced by immunoSEQ multiplex PCR, yet TCRdb's version contains in-frame clones alone and is incomplete. The table includes under 80,000 clones, over 60% detected once. ViraFEST used viral peptide pools to expand antigen-specific CD4+ T cells before sequencing. A 10-day culture period preceded the isolation of CD4+ T cells. Confirmation by PCR established that the person had SARS-CoV-2 infection between March and December 2020. This specimen was CD4+ T cells from PBMCs cultured with HIV peptides, taken before COVID-19 vaccination. The subset: HIV-1 Nef peptide pool negative control/reference culture. The receptor source for this set is a human donor who had a prior SARS-CoV-2 infection.

This clone was found a few times. The chain couples TRBV18 to TRBJ1-2, with 8 bases aligning to TRBD1. Trimming at V came to 3 bases and at J to 8 bases, leaving 5 bases not matched to a gene. Germline V gives CDR1 KGHSH, CDR2 LQKENI. The CDR3 contains 13 residues. CDR3 DNA: TGTGCCAGCTCACCCAGGGGGCCGGAGGGCTACACCTTC. Translated: CASSPRGPEGYTF.

V is TRBV5-1 and J is TRBJ2-5; D may be TRBD1 (6 bases). The length of the CDR3 is 15 residues. Germline V lookup: CDR1 SGHRS, CDR2 YFSETQ. V lost 1 base and J 4 bases, leaving 14 bases between the germline ends. CDR3 nucleotides: TGCGCCAGCAGCTTGACACAGGGTTCGGGAGAGACCCAGTACTTC. This sequence encodes CASSLTQGSGETQYF.

V usage is TRBV30 and J usage is TRBJ1-3, with a possible D match to TRBD1 (5 bases). The V gene lost 1 base and the J gene lost 4 bases, with 5 bases spanning the gap. Per germline, CDR1 GTSNPN and CDR2 SVGIG (reference sequence). The CDR3 is 12 residues long. CDR3 DNA sequence: TGTGCCTGGAGTGGGGGGGGAAACACCATATATTTT. This sequence encodes CAWSGGGNTIYF.

The genes are TRBV19 and TRBJ2-3, with 7 bases lining up with TRBD1. This CDR3 comprises 14 residues. V trimming: 5 bases; J trimming: 6 bases; junction bases outside the gene matches: 8. CDR1 LNHDA and CDR2 SQIVND come from the germline V gene (reference sequence). The CDR3 sequence: CASSPTGLGDTQYF. In DNA form, the CDR3 reads TGTGCCAGTAGTCCGACAGGGTTGGGCGATACGCAGTATTTT.

The chain has TRBV4-1 and TRBJ2-6, with a weak D call TRBD1 (6 bases). Germline assignment: CDR1 MGHRA and CDR2 YSYEKL. V was clipped by 4 bases and J by 4 bases, with 14 bases between them. This CDR3 spans 16 amino acids. This CDR3 reads CASSLEQGPGANVLTF. The CDR3 nucleotides are TGCGCCAGCAGCCTCGAGCAGGGGCCAGGGGCCAACGTCCTGACTTTC.

This clone was observed a single time. This rearrangement joins TRBV7-9 to TRBJ2-5, with D possibly called TRBD1 or TRBD2 (5 bases each). In germline, CDR1 is SEHNR, CDR2 FQNEAQ (reference sequence). V lost 5 bases to trimming and J lost 1 base, with 11 bases between them. The CDR3 extends over 14 amino acids. The CDR3 sequence is CASSRYGAQETQYF. CDR3 DNA sequence: TGTGCCAGCAGCCGGTACGGGGCCCAAGAGACCCAGTACTTC.

The chain uses TRBV24-1 and TRBJ2-4, with 11 positions matching TRBD1. Per germline, CDR1 KGHDR and CDR2 SFDVKD. This CDR3 spans 21 amino acids. Germline trimming cut 5 bases from V and 4 bases from J; bases unmatched to any gene: 21. CDR3 coding DNA: TGTGCCACCAGTGTTCGGACAGGGGGCTATTTAGAAGGTAGTTGTAAAAACATTCAGTACTTC. Translated, it gives CATSVRTGGYLEGSCKNIQYF.

This chain uses TRBV7-9 with TRBJ2-4, with D tentatively TRBD1 (6 bases). Trimming cost V 5 bases and J 8 bases, with 16 bases left between them. Germline CDR1 SEHNR, CDR2 FQNEAQ (reference sequence). This CDR3 has 14 residues. DNA of the CDR3: TGTGCCAGCAGCATTGGGGACACGACGGACATTCAGTACTTC. This sequence encodes CASSIGDTTDIQYF.

This clone was found a few times. The rearrangement uses TRBV7-8 and TRBJ1-5; TRBD1 agrees at 10 bases. Germline trimming cut 5 bases from V and 6 bases from J; bases unmatched to any gene: 10. The CDR3 covers 16 residues. CDR1 is SGHVS, CDR2 FQNEAQ, per germline. The chain's CDR3 is CASSHRGDRGFQPQHF. The CDR3 region has the DNA TGTGCCAGCAGCCACCGTGGGGACAGGGGCTTTCAGCCCCAGCATTTT.

This clone was counted a single time. The J gene is TRBJ2-7, the V gene TRBV24-1, with 10 bases fitting TRBD1. With V trimmed by 4 bases and J by 7 bases, 6 bases remained unmatched. The length of the CDR3 is 14 residues. Germline V gives CDR1 KGHDR, CDR2 SFDVKD. In DNA, the CDR3 is TGTGCCACCAGTGAATCGGACAGGGGGTTTGAGCAGTACTTC. Encoded protein: CATSESDRGFEQYF.

The chain has TRBV20-1 and TRBJ2-5, with no clear D. The CDR3 is 14 residues long. Germline CDR1 is DFQATT and CDR2 is SNEGSKA (reference sequence). V was cut by 6 bases and J by 0 bases, with 14 bases left in between. CDR3 sequence: CSASPIDNQETQYF. Here the CDR3 DNA reads TGCAGTGCGAGTCCAATTGATAACCAAGAGACCCAGTACTTC.

The chain employs TRBV2 and TRBJ2-5; D perhaps matches TRBD1 (6 bases). CDR1 and CDR2 from the germline V gene are SNHLY and FYNNEI. Trimming shortened V by 6 bases and J by 1 base, and 15 bases separated the two germline ends. This CDR3 comprises 15 residues. The CDR3 DNA reads TGTGCCAGCAGAGCCGGGGACACCCTCCAAGAGACCCAGTACTTC. This codes for CASRAGDTLQETQYF. Full variable domain (missing parts from reference TRBV2 and TRBJ2-5): EPEVTQTPSHQVTQMGQEVILRCVPISNHLYFYWYRQILGQKVEFLVSFYNNEISEKSEIFDDQFSVERPDGSNFTLKIRSTKLEDSAMYFCASRAGDTLQETQYFGPGTRLLVL.

This sequence joins TRBV7-3 and TRBJ2-1; tentative D call: TRBD2 (5 bases). The CDR3 contains 13 residues. Germline V gene lookup returns CDR1 SGHTA and CDR2 FQGTGA. Trimming left V 1 base short and J 7 bases short, with 8 bases between. Here the CDR3 reads CASSLRGFNEQFF. DNA of the CDR3: TGTGCCAGCAGCTTAAGAGGGTTTAATGAGCAGTTCTTC.

The DNA for the CDR3 is TGTGCCAGCAGCTTAGTGGGGTTGCAAGGGCTGTTTTTT. Translation: CASSLVGLQGLFF. The J gene is TRBJ2-2, the V gene TRBV7-2; D ambiguous. Trimming took off 1 base at V and 13 bases at J, with 13 bases between the two ends. Germline V gene sequence: CDR1 SGHTA, CDR2 FQGNSA. The length of the CDR3 is 13 residues.

The CDR3 reads CASSPRTGGFSGNTIYF. CDR3 nucleotide sequence: TGTGCCAGCTCCCCTCGGACAGGGGGTTTCTCTGGAAACACCATATATTTT. The rearrangement links TRBV18 to TRBJ1-3; 10 bases align to TRBD1. Germline-derived CDR1 and CDR2 are KGHSH and LQKENI. The CDR3 runs 17 residues. Germline trimming cut 6 bases from V and 0 bases from J; bases unmatched to any gene: 8.

This clone was found a few times. CDR3: CASSQERDQPQHF. CDR3 DNA: TGCGCCAGCAGCCAAGAGAGGGATCAGCCCCAGCATTTT. The chain carries TRBV4-1 and TRBJ1-5, with D unclear. Per the germline V gene, CDR1 is MGHRA and CDR2 is YSYEKL. Deletions cut 0 bases from V and 5 bases from J, with 5 bases between. This CDR3 comprises 13 residues.

This clone occurred a few times. The V and J genes are TRBV7-3 and TRBJ1-6; 8 positions agree with TRBD1. V was pared by 5 bases and J by 7 bases, with 4 bases of the junction left unmatched. CDR3 length: 14 amino acids. Germline CDR1 is SGHTA and CDR2 is FQGTGA. The DNA of the CDR3 is TGTGCCAGCAGCCAGACAGGGGTCAATTCACCCCTCCACTTT. This translates into CASSQTGVNSPLHF.

The genes are TRBV3-1 (or the pseudogene TRBV3-2) and TRBJ1-1; D remains unclear. The germline CDR1 and CDR2 sequences are LGHDT and YNNKEL (reference sequence). V was trimmed by 3 bases and J by 3 bases, leaving 8 bases between them. This CDR3 spans 13 amino acids. The CDR3 here is CASSHLEYTEAFF. CDR3 DNA: TGTGCCAGCAGCCACTTGGAGTACACTGAAGCTTTCTTT.

J is TRBJ1-3 and V is TRBV10-3; the D is unclear. CDR3 size: 12 residues. CDR1 ENHRY and CDR2 SYGVKD come from the germline V gene. V was trimmed by 5 bases and J by 8 bases, leaving 10 bases between them. This chain's CDR3 is CAISPGEDTIYF. The CDR3, as DNA: TGTGCCATCAGTCCCGGGGAAGACACCATATATTTT.

This chain links TRBV18 with TRBJ2-6; D assignment may be TRBD1 or TRBD2 (5 bases each). V lost 5 bases to trimming and J lost 2 bases, with 10 bases between them. The CDR3 loop spans 15 amino acids. CDR1 and CDR2 (germline): KGHSH, LQKENI. For the CDR3, the DNA is TGTGCCAGCTCAACCATGGGGGCTGGGGCCAACGTCCTGACTTTC. It specifies CASSTMGAGANVLTF.

This chain links TRBV7-8 with TRBJ2-7; a possible D gene is TRBD2 (5 bases). Germline loops: CDR1 SGHVS, CDR2 FQNEAQ. The CDR3 has 14 residues. The V and J ends lost 4 bases and 3 bases respectively, with 13 bases between them. The CDR3 coding sequence is TGTGCCAGCAGCTCACGGAGGCCTAGCTACGAGCAGTACTTC. It is translated as CASSSRRPSYEQYF. Based on the CDR3 plus reference TRBV7-8 and TRBJ2-7, the full variable domain is GAGVSQSPRYKVAKRGQDVALRCDPISGHVSLFWYQQALGQGPEFLTYFQNEAQLDKSGLPSDRFFAERPEGSVSTLKIQRTQQEDSAVYLCASSSRRPSYEQYFGPGTRLTVT.

CDR3 DNA sequence: TGTGCCAGCAGCTTAGTTAGAGGCGGGAGGGCGTCCTACGAGCAGTACTTC. Amino acids: CASSLVRGGRASYEQYF. The chain links TRBV11-2 to TRBJ2-7; 9 nucleotides match TRBD2. Losses at the gene ends were 1 base for V and 1 base for J; bases not matched to a gene: 8. The CDR3 has 17 amino acids. Germline V gives CDR1 SGHAT, CDR2 FQNNGV.

This clone was detected once. The chain has TRBV18 and TRBJ2-3; tentatively, D is TRBD1 (6 bases). CDR1 and CDR2 (germline): KGHSH, LQKENI. Trimming removed 1 base at V and 8 bases at J, with 10 bases between. The CDR3 sequence is 13 residues long. The CDR3 DNA reads as TGTGCCAGCTCACCACACGAACAGGGTACGCAGTATTTT. This codes for CASSPHEQGTQYF.

This clone has more than one count but fewer than ten. CDR3 nucleotides: TGCAGCGTTGATTCAGGGGCCAACGTCCTGACTTTC. This translates into CSVDSGANVLTF. The V call is TRBV29-1, the J call TRBJ2-6; D remains unclear. The CDR3 extends over 12 amino acids. V shed 3 bases and J shed 4 bases, with 4 bases lying between them. Germline loops: CDR1 SQVTM, CDR2 ANQGSEA.

This chain joins TRBV5-1 and TRBJ2-5; TRBD2 matches at 8 bases. V trimming: 6 bases; J trimming: 4 bases; junction bases outside the gene matches: 14. The CDR3 extends over 16 amino acids. CDR1 and CDR2 from the germline V gene are SGHRS and YFSETQ. The CDR3 reads CASKPQGSLAGETQYF. DNA of the CDR3: TGCGCCAGCAAACCCCAAGGCTCTCTAGCGGGAGAGACCCAGTACTTC.

This CDR3 is CASSLFEREGREQYF. For the CDR3, the DNA is TGTGCCAGCAGCTTATTCGAGCGGGAGGGGCGAGAGCAGTACTTC. The chain has TRBV7-2 and TRBJ2-7; 10 positions agree with TRBD2. The germline CDR1 and CDR2 sequences are SGHTA and FQGNSA. V gave up 2 bases and J gave up 7 bases; unmatched junction bases: 8. This CDR3 comprises 15 residues.

This clone showed up just a few times. CDR3 amino acids: CAIAPRGGNTEAFF. The CDR3 nucleotides read TGTGCCATAGCCCCCAGGGGCGGGAACACTGAAGCTTTCTTT. The chain couples TRBV10-3 to TRBJ1-1; a weak D match, TRBD1 (6 bases). The germline V and J ends were trimmed by 9 bases and 1 base, with 15 bases remaining between them. This CDR3 has 14 amino acids. CDR1 is ENHRY and CDR2 is SYGVKD in the germline V gene.